Following are 24 T cell receptor beta chains from one sample sequenced in a study of cytomegalovirus exposure and HLA in healthy donors. PCR primers comprised 60 Vbeta and 13 Jbeta primers. Generated by immunoSEQ multiplex PCR, the TCRdb table keeps only in-frame clones and is missing some. The sample shows roughly 160,000 clones, approximately 71% of them seen only once. Sequenced input: PBMCs. Receptors originate from a woman aged 18-35 years in good health and CMV-seropositive.

This clone has more than one count but fewer than ten. The rearrangement uses TRBV2 and TRBJ1-3; no firm D call. V was cut by 4 bases and J by 4 bases, with 11 bases left in between. Germline-derived CDR1 and CDR2 are SNHLY and FYNNEI. The CDR3 spans 14 residues. The CDR3 region has the DNA TGTGCCAGCAGTGGGATATTCGGGGGAAACACCATATATTTT. This sequence encodes CASSGIFGGNTIYF. Together with reference TRBV2 and TRBJ1-3, the CDR3 gives the full variable domain: EPEVTQTPSHQVTQMGQEVILRCVPISNHLYFYWYRQILGQKVEFLVSFYNNEISEKSEIFDDQFSVERPDGSNFTLKIRSTKLEDSAMYFCASSGIFGGNTIYFGEGSWLTVV.

This chain uses TRBV5-5 with TRBJ1-1; weak D call: TRBD1 (5 bases). In germline, CDR1 is SGHKS, CDR2 YYEKEE (reference sequence). The CDR3 runs to 16 residues. Trimming left V 4 bases short and J 3 bases short, with 19 bases between. The CDR3 here is CASSPINWGGDTEAFF. CDR3 sequence (DNA): TGTGCCAGCAGCCCAATCAATTGGGGGGGGGACACTGAAGCTTTCTTT.

The chain employs TRBV30 and TRBJ2-6, with TRBD2 matching over 9 bases. The CDR3 sequence is 18 residues long. The germline gives CDR1 GTSNPN, CDR2 SVGIG (reference sequence). The trim removed 8 bases at V and 2 bases at J, leaving 16 bases unmatched. CDR3 sequence (DNA): TGTGCCGGCGCGATAGGGCTAGCGGGGCCCACTGGGGCCAACGTCCTGACTTTC. Its protein is CAGAIGLAGPTGANVLTF.

The gene calls are TRBV7-2 and TRBJ1-1; D is perhaps TRBD1 (6 bases). The CDR3 extends over 12 amino acids. The V end was cut by 5 bases, the J end by 7 bases, with 11 bases between. Germline V gene sequence: CDR1 SGHTA, CDR2 FQGNSA. CDR3: CASSPGHLEAFF. The CDR3 nucleotides read TGTGCCAGCAGCCCGGGACACCTTGAAGCTTTCTTT.

The chain uses TRBV5-8 and TRBJ2-2; D is perhaps TRBD2 (5 bases). CDR1 is SGHTS and CDR2 is YDEGEE in the germline V gene. V gave up 2 bases and J gave up 5 bases, with 13 bases separating them. CDR3 length equals 15 residues. The CDR3 coding sequence is TGTGCCAGCAGCTTATGGATCTCGGGGACCGGGGAGCTGTTTTTT. Its translation is CASSLWISGTGELFF.

This clone has a handful of counts. The rearrangement links TRBV9 to TRBJ2-2; D might be TRBD2 (7 bases). This CDR3 is built from 15 residues. Germline V gives CDR1 SGDLS, CDR2 YYNGEE. Trimming took 0 bases from V and 5 from J, leaving 11 bases between them. The chain's CDR3 is CASSVGGGGTGELFF. CDR3 in DNA: TGTGCCAGCAGCGTAGGAGGGGGGGGAACCGGGGAGCTGTTTTTT.

The chain employs TRBV30 and TRBJ1-5; D remains ambiguous. The CDR3 is 13 residues long. The V end lost 1 base, the J end lost 0 bases, and 4 bases lay between the germline ends. Germline V gives CDR1 GTSNPN, CDR2 SVGIG (reference sequence). CDR3 protein: CAWSADSNQPQHF. The DNA of the CDR3 is TGTGCCTGGAGTGCAGATAGCAATCAGCCCCAGCATTTT.

The sample holds one count of this clone. The CDR3 sequence is CAISMTANTEAFF. CDR3 DNA: TGTGCCATCTCGATGACAGCGAACACTGAAGCTTTCTTT. The chain joins TRBV6-5 to TRBJ1-1, with TRBD1 as a possible D gene (5 bases). Trimming cost V 10 bases and J 1 base, with 13 bases left between them. Germline V CDR1 and CDR2: MNHEY, SVGAGI. This CDR3 contains 13 residues.

This clone was recorded only once. The chain uses TRBV2 and TRBJ2-2; D is perhaps TRBD1 (5 bases). Trimming took off 4 bases at V and 0 bases at J, with 9 bases between the two ends. Germline assignment: CDR1 SNHLY and CDR2 FYNNEI. The CDR3 loop spans 15 amino acids. CDR3 nucleotide sequence: TGTGCCAGCAGTGCCCGGACATCGAACACCGGGGAGCTGTTTTTT. Encoded protein: CASSARTSNTGELFF.

The V call is TRBV28, the J call TRBJ1-6; weak D call: TRBD1 (5 bases). The CDR3 length is 15 residues. Looked up from germline, CDR1 is MDHEN and CDR2 is SYDVKM. V was pared by 2 bases and J by 10 bases, with 15 bases between. This chain's CDR3 is CASSLEQGGLSPLHF. As DNA, the CDR3 is TGTGCCAGCAGTTTAGAGCAGGGAGGACTCTCACCCCTCCACTTT.

This clone has only a few counts. This chain connects TRBV2 to TRBJ2-3; 9 bases line up with TRBD2. CDR3 length: 17 residues. Germline lookup yields CDR1 SNHLY and CDR2 FYNNEI. V trimming: 3 bases; J trimming: 2 bases; junction bases outside the gene matches: 9. The CDR3 reads CASSDVRGGTFTDTQYF. The CDR3, as DNA: TGTGCCAGCAGTGATGTGCGGGGGGGAACCTTCACAGATACGCAGTATTTT.

J is TRBJ2-2 and V is TRBV6-6; D uncertain. This CDR3 contains 13 residues. The germline CDR1 and CDR2 sequences are MNHNY and SVGAGI (reference sequence). Trimming shortened V by 2 bases and J by 8 bases, and 9 bases separated the two germline ends. CDR3 nucleotides: TGTGCCAGCAGTTACAGCCCCAGGGGGGAGCTGTTTTTT. Its translation is CASSYSPRGELFF.

This clone has just one count. V gene TRBV19 combines with J gene TRBJ1-5; D possibly corresponds to TRBD1 (5 bases). Germline V gene data show CDR1 as LNHDA and CDR2 as SQIVND (reference sequence). Trimming left V 5 bases short and J 6 bases short, with 11 bases between. This CDR3 has 13 residues. The CDR3 loop is CASSLTVLQPQHF. Here the CDR3 DNA reads TGTGCCAGTAGTCTGACAGTACTTCAGCCCCAGCATTTT.

The rearrangement uses TRBV27 and TRBJ1-2; tentative D call: TRBD1 (5 bases). The CDR3 sequence is 13 residues long. Germline CDR1 reads MNHEY; CDR2 reads SMNVEV (reference sequence). Trimming cost V 4 bases and J 5 bases, with 11 bases left between them. CDR3: CASSSSPGYGYTF. The CDR3 region has the DNA TGTGCCAGCAGTTCTTCCCCAGGGTATGGCTACACCTTC.

Turning to this clone: One end of the junction is discordant with germline, which a read error may explain. This sequence joins TRBV7-7 and TRBJ2-5, with 7 bases that match TRBD2. This CDR3 has 16 amino acids. From germline, CDR1 is SSHAT and CDR2 FNYEAQ (reference sequence). The CDR3 DNA follows: TGTGCTAGCAGCCCCGTGATAGCGGGTGTTCAAGAGACCCAGTACTTC. Protein: CASSPVIAGVQETQYF.

The genes are TRBV5-6 and TRBJ2-1; 8 nucleotides line up with TRBD1. Germline-derived CDR1 and CDR2 are SGHDT and YYEEEE. V was clipped by 3 bases and J by 5 bases; unmatched bases: 7. This CDR3 is built from 15 residues. CDR3 in DNA: TGTGCCAGCAGCTCCAGCCAGGGGGCCCACAATGAGCAGTTCTTC. This sequence encodes CASSSSQGAHNEQFF.

The rearrangement joins TRBV19 to TRBJ1-2; 8 bases are shared with TRBD1. J was trimmed by 12 bases and V by 8 bases; bases with no gene match: 8. The V gene's germline CDR1 is LNHDA and CDR2 SQIVND (reference sequence). The CDR3 covers 11 residues. This CDR3 is CASAQGGANTF. CDR3 sequence (DNA): TGTGCCAGTGCACAGGGGGGCGCAAACACCTTC.

Note on this clone: The junction departs from germline at one end; a sequencing error may be responsible. The J gene is TRBJ1-2, the V gene TRBV7-2; D may be TRBD1 (6 bases). This CDR3 spans 14 amino acids. CDR1 is SGHTA and CDR2 is FQGNSA in the germline V gene. The CDR3 bases are TGTGCCAGCAGCTTAGCCGGGGACAACTACGGCTACACCTTC. This sequence encodes CASSLAGDNYGYTF.

The J gene is TRBJ2-5, the V gene TRBV9, with TRBD2 identical over 10 bases. Germline V CDR1 and CDR2: SGDLS, YYNGEE. This CDR3 comprises 15 residues. The J segment lost 4 bases and the V segment lost 2 bases, leaving 5 bases of the junction unmatched. The CDR3, as DNA: TGTGCCAGCAGCGTCAGCGGGGGGGCAAGAGAGACCCAGTACTTC. As protein: CASSVSGGARETQYF.

V gene TRBV7-2 combines with J gene TRBJ1-3, with D possibly TRBD1 on 5 matching bases. Trimming stripped 5 bases from V and 8 bases from J, with 19 bases between. Germline lookup yields CDR1 SGHTA and CDR2 FQGNSA. There are 15 residues in the CDR3. Written as DNA, the CDR3 is TGTGCCAGCAGCCATCAACGGTTCCGGGGGGACACCATATATTTT. Translated: CASSHQRFRGDTIYF.

The chain joins TRBV30 to TRBJ1-1, with D possibly being TRBD1 (5 bases). The germline CDR1 and CDR2 sequences are GTSNPN and SVGIG (reference sequence). This CDR3 spans 12 amino acids. Here the CDR3 reads CGGASLNTEAFF. CDR3 nucleotides: TGTGGGGGCGCGAGCTTGAACACTGAAGCTTTCTTT.

This clone was recorded only once. The chain couples TRBV9 to TRBJ1-1; the match to TRBD1 covers 12 bases. The CDR3 extends over 16 amino acids. The V and J ends lost 2 bases and 1 base, in that order; junction bases with no gene match: 3. Germline V gene data show CDR1 as SGDLS and CDR2 as YYNGEE. CDR3 in DNA: TGTGCCAGCAGCGTGGGGACAGGGGGCGCGAACACTGAAGCTTTCTTT. The encoded protein is CASSVGTGGANTEAFF.

To note about this clone: An end of the junction differs from the germline gene, which may be a read error. This chain connects TRBV6-5 to TRBJ2-2; D might be TRBD2 (5 bases). The CDR3 has 15 residues. From germline, CDR1 is MNHEY and CDR2 SVGAGI. In DNA form, the CDR3 reads TGTGCCAGCAGTTACGTAGGTGGGAACACCGGGGAACTGTTTTTT. This sequence encodes CASSYVGGNTGELFF.

The chain couples TRBV4-1 to TRBJ1-1; D call uncertain. This CDR3 has 14 amino acids. Trimming pared 4 bases from V and 0 bases from J, leaving 9 bases between. CDR1 is MGHRA, CDR2 YSYEKL, per germline. In nucleotides, the CDR3 is TGCGCCAGCAGCCCCAGCGGGGTGAACACTGAAGCTTTCTTT. This sequence encodes CASSPSGVNTEAFF.